The text below deals with one T cell receptor (beta chain). This CDR3 has 14 residues. The germline V gene encodes CDR1 LGHNA and CDR2 YNFKEQ. Between the trimmed V and J ends, which lost 4 bases and 5 bases, there was a span of 11 bases. The data originate from a study of blood T cell repertoires in COVID-19. Across the study: Collection of acute and convalescent COVID-19 samples took place in the United States, Italy and Spain. Sample material is recorded as cDNA or gDNA derived from T cells, B-cell-depleted T cells, or PBMCs.

In the study's own analysis: Nucleated cell counts were estimated from reference gene primer amplification. Repertoires were generated with immunoSEQ multiplex PCR, while TCRdb's copy carries only in-frame clones and drops some. Clone size and V and J calls were adopted from that table, with D and trimming inferred from the DNA. The sample shows over 85,000 clones, 80% to 90% of them seen only once. The chain employs TRBV4-2 and TRBJ2-2; possibly TRBD1 for D (6 bases). This TCR was sampled from a man aged 55 to 69 with acute or convalescent COVID-19. The specimen was peripheral blood. CDR3 sequence (DNA): TGTGCCAGCAGCCGCGAACAGGGAACCGGGGAGCTGTTTTTT. Translated: CASSREQGTGELFF.